A selection of T cell receptor beta chains follows, all from one sample in a study of T cells after yellow fever vaccination. TCRdb passed the 5' RACE reads through MiXCR, listing each CDR3 protein once. The sample carries tens of thousands of distinct CDR3 sequences, approximately 7% recorded once. Sequences were derived from CD8+ T cells sorted from PBMCs, sampled roughly 14 days after the first yellow fever vaccination. The receptors come from a man in his late teens or twenties who received the YFV17D yellow fever vaccine. Both conserved end residues are part of each CDR3. Each record gives: D gene, J gene, clone size, V gene, CDR3 protein, CDR3 DNA. A D gene is named only where the DNA matches it firmly. A row's size may be missing; if present it is once, few, many or a size class.

d_gene: NA; j_gene: TRBJ2-7; abundance: many; v_gene: TRBV7-9; CDR3aa: CASSLKAETYEQYF; CDR3nt: TGTGCCAGCAGCTTAAAGGCGGAGACCTACGAGCAGTACTTC
d_gene: TRBD1; j_gene: TRBJ2-3; abundance: many; v_gene: TRBV7-6; CDR3aa: CASSLLTGGRPDTQYF; CDR3nt: TGTGCCAGCAGCTTATTAACAGGGGGGAGACCAGATACGCAGTATTTT
d_gene: NA; j_gene: TRBJ1-2; abundance: many; v_gene: TRBV11-2; CDR3aa: CASSLGPANYGYTF; CDR3nt: TGTGCCAGCAGCTTAGGCCCAGCTAACTATGGCTACACCTTC
d_gene: NA; j_gene: TRBJ2-2; abundance: medium-sized; v_gene: TRBV3-1; CDR3aa: CASSQVLVGPNTGELFF; CDR3nt: TGTGCCAGCAGCCAAGTATTGGTCGGGCCAAACACCGGGGAGCTGTTTTTT
d_gene: NA; j_gene: TRBJ1-2; abundance: many; v_gene: TRBV12-3/TRBV12-4; CDR3aa: CASSLGGPLGYTF; CDR3nt: TGTGCCAGCAGTTTAGGAGGACCCTTGGGCTACACCTTC
d_gene: NA; j_gene: TRBJ2-7; abundance: many; v_gene: TRBV12-3/TRBV12-4; CDR3aa: CASSPLGQGGYEQYF; CDR3nt: TGTGCCAGCAGTCCCCTCGGACAGGGAGGGTACGAGCAGTACTTC
d_gene: NA; j_gene: TRBJ2-1; abundance: many; v_gene: TRBV7-9; CDR3aa: CASSFRDTDEQFF; CDR3nt: TGTGCCAGCAGCTTCCGGGACACGGATGAGCAGTTCTTC
d_gene: TRBD2; j_gene: TRBJ2-3; abundance: many; v_gene: TRBV5-1; CDR3aa: CASRPGLAVLTDTQYF; CDR3nt: TGCGCCAGCAGACCGGGACTAGCGGTTCTCACAGATACGCAGTATTTT
d_gene: TRBD1; j_gene: TRBJ2-1; abundance: many; v_gene: TRBV19; CDR3aa: CASSPGGASPYNEQFF; CDR3nt: TGTGCCAGTAGTCCAGGGGGCGCGAGCCCCTACAATGAGCAGTTCTTC
d_gene: TRBD1; j_gene: TRBJ1-1; abundance: few; v_gene: TRBV4-1; CDR3aa: CASSPPQGTAFF; CDR3nt: TGCGCCAGCAGCCCCCCACAGGGGACGGCTTTCTTT
d_gene: NA; j_gene: TRBJ2-3; abundance: many; v_gene: TRBV5-6; CDR3aa: CASSVGDTQYF; CDR3nt: TGTGCCAGCTCCGTAGGGGATACGCAGTATTTT
d_gene: NA; j_gene: TRBJ1-5; abundance: NA; v_gene: TRBV12-3/TRBV12-4; CDR3aa: CASSLRGAGRHSNQPQHF; CDR3nt: TGTGCCAGCAGTTTACGGGGGGCGGGTAGACATAGCAATCAGCCCCAGCATTTT
d_gene: NA; j_gene: TRBJ2-2; abundance: many; v_gene: TRBV20-1; CDR3aa: CSARGGANTGELFF; CDR3nt: TGCAGTGCTAGGGGGGGAGCGAACACCGGGGAGCTGTTTTTT
d_gene: NA; j_gene: TRBJ2-3; abundance: many; v_gene: TRBV12-3/TRBV12-4; CDR3aa: CASSPGVSTDTQYF; CDR3nt: TGTGCCAGCAGTCCCGGGGTGAGCACAGATACGCAGTATTTT
d_gene: NA; j_gene: TRBJ2-7; abundance: NA; v_gene: TRBV5-4; CDR3aa: CASSPLVGGALYEQYF; CDR3nt: TGTGCCAGCAGCCCACTCGTCGGGGGCGCGTTGTACGAGCAGTACTTC
d_gene: NA; j_gene: TRBJ1-4; abundance: NA; v_gene: TRBV15; CDR3aa: CATSTFGGSEKLFF; CDR3nt: TGTGCCACCAGCACCTTCGGTGGGAGCGAAAAACTGTTTTTT
d_gene: TRBD2; j_gene: TRBJ2-3; abundance: many; v_gene: TRBV4-3; CDR3aa: CASSQDILAGGYTDTQYF; CDR3nt: TGCGCCAGCAGCCAAGATATCCTAGCGGGGGGATACACAGATACGCAGTATTTT
d_gene: NA; j_gene: TRBJ2-1; abundance: many; v_gene: TRBV7-3; CDR3aa: CASSLGISSYNEQFF; CDR3nt: TGTGCCAGCAGCTTAGGCATTAGCTCCTACAATGAGCAGTTCTTC
d_gene: NA; j_gene: TRBJ2-1; abundance: NA; v_gene: TRBV4-1; CDR3aa: CASSPTRGGDSYNEQFF; CDR3nt: TGCGCCAGCAGCCCAACTAGGGGCGGGGACTCCTACAATGAGCAGTTCTTC
d_gene: NA; j_gene: TRBJ2-1; abundance: many; v_gene: TRBV30; CDR3aa: CAWSDPHEQFF; CDR3nt: TGTGCCTGGAGTGACCCCCACGAGCAGTTCTTC
d_gene: TRBD2; j_gene: TRBJ2-3; abundance: many; v_gene: TRBV4-2; CDR3aa: CASSQAGLAPTDTQYF; CDR3nt: TGTGCCAGCAGCCAAGCGGGACTAGCCCCCACAGATACGCAGTATTTT
d_gene: NA; j_gene: TRBJ2-7; abundance: NA; v_gene: TRBV12-3/TRBV12-4; CDR3aa: CAGSLDGYEQYF; CDR3nt: TGTGCCGGCAGTTTAGACGGCTACGAGCAGTACTTC
d_gene: NA; j_gene: TRBJ2-3; abundance: many; v_gene: TRBV20-1; CDR3aa: CSAREGWGEGTDTQYF; CDR3nt: TGCAGTGCTAGAGAAGGGTGGGGAGAGGGCACAGATACGCAGTATTTT
d_gene: TRBD1; j_gene: TRBJ2-2; abundance: many; v_gene: TRBV27; CDR3aa: CASSPKTGGSGELFF; CDR3nt: TGTGCCAGCAGTCCGAAAACAGGGGGCTCCGGGGAGCTGTTTTTT
d_gene: NA; j_gene: TRBJ2-2; abundance: NA; v_gene: TRBV7-8; CDR3aa: CASSHRRVAGELFF; CDR3nt: TGTGCCAGCAGCCATAGACGGGTCGCCGGGGAGCTGTTTTTT
d_gene: NA; j_gene: TRBJ2-4; abundance: many; v_gene: TRBV11-2; CDR3aa: CASSLSLGDKNIQYF; CDR3nt: TGTGCCAGCAGCTTATCCCTGGGGGACAAAAACATTCAGTACTTC
d_gene: TRBD2; j_gene: TRBJ2-1; abundance: many; v_gene: TRBV4-2; CDR3aa: CASSHTSGGYNEQFF; CDR3nt: TGTGCCAGCAGCCACACTAGCGGGGGCTACAATGAGCAGTTCTTC
d_gene: NA; j_gene: TRBJ2-2; abundance: many; v_gene: TRBV20-1; CDR3aa: CRGVRGTGELFF; CDR3nt: TGCAGGGGGGTCCGGGGGACCGGGGAGCTGTTTTTT
d_gene: TRBD2; j_gene: TRBJ2-7; abundance: few; v_gene: TRBV7-9; CDR3aa: CASSAVFWTSGYEQYF; CDR3nt: TGTGCCAGCAGCGCCGTCTTTTGGACTAGCGGCTACGAGCAGTACTTC
d_gene: TRBD1; j_gene: TRBJ1-1; abundance: many; v_gene: TRBV4-3; CDR3aa: CASSQQRQGHTEAFF; CDR3nt: TGCGCCAGCAGCCAGCAGCGACAGGGTCACACTGAAGCTTTCTTT
d_gene: NA; j_gene: TRBJ1-3; abundance: few; v_gene: TRBV18; CDR3aa: CASSPPDGSGNTIYF; CDR3nt: TGTGCCAGCTCACCGCCTGACGGGAGCGGAAACACCATATATTTT
d_gene: NA; j_gene: TRBJ1-1; abundance: many; v_gene: TRBV5-4; CDR3aa: CASSFEIGGQGEAFF; CDR3nt: TGTGCCAGCAGCTTTGAGATCGGGGGGCAGGGTGAAGCTTTCTTT
d_gene: NA; j_gene: TRBJ1-1; abundance: few; v_gene: TRBV6-5; CDR3aa: CASSGTFGPTEAFF; CDR3nt: TGTGCCAGCAGTGGGACATTTGGACCCACTGAAGCTTTCTTT
d_gene: NA; j_gene: TRBJ2-5; abundance: many; v_gene: TRBV7-8; CDR3aa: CASSSPVLPETQYF; CDR3nt: TGTGCCAGCAGCTCGCCGGTTCTTCCAGAGACCCAGTACTTC
d_gene: NA; j_gene: TRBJ2-1; abundance: few; v_gene: TRBV29-1; CDR3aa: CSVEGQADNEQFF; CDR3nt: TGCAGCGTTGAAGGGCAGGCAGACAATGAGCAGTTCTTC
d_gene: TRBD1; j_gene: TRBJ2-3; abundance: many; v_gene: TRBV7-9; CDR3aa: CASSPQPGQGTDTQYF; CDR3nt: TGTGCCAGCAGCCCCCAGCCGGGACAGGGGACAGATACGCAGTATTTT